This T cell receptor (beta chain) was observed in a study of control samples from healthy donors and cancer patients. Only in-frame clones appear in the TCRdb table, and some are missing; sequencing was by immunoSEQ multiplex PCR. The table shows about 61,000 clones, with about 90% occurring only once. This clone came up once. V lost 1 base and J lost 0, with 17 bases in between. The CDR3 spans 19 residues. Germline V gene lookup returns CDR1 SGHRS and CDR2 YFSETQ. The chain employs TRBV5-1 and TRBJ2-6, with a tentative D call TRBD1 (6 bases). Source material: PBMCs. This sequence was found in a man between 60 and 75 years old with colorectal cancer. The CDR3 reads CASSLTYRAQSSGANVLTF. The CDR3, as DNA: TGCGCCAGCAGCTTGACTTACAGGGCCCAAAGCTCTGGGGCCAACGTCCTGACTTTC.